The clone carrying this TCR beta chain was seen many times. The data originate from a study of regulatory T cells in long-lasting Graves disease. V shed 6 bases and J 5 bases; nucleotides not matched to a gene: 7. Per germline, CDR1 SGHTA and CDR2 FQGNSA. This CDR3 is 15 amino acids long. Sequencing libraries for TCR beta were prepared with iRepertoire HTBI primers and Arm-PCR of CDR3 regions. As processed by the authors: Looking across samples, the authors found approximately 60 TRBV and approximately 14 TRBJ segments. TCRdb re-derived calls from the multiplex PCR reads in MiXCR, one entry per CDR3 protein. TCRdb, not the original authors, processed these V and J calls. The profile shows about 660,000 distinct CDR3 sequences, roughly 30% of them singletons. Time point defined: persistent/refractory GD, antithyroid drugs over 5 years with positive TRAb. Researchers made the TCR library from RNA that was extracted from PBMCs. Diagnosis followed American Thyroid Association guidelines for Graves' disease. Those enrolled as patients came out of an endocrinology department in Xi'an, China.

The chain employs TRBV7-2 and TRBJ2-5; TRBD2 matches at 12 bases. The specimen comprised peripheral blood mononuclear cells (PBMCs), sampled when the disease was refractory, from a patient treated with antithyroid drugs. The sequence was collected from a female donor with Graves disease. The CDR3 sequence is CASRFIGTSGETQYF. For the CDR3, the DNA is TGTGCCAGCAGATTTATTGGGACTAGCGGGGAGACCCAGTACTTC.